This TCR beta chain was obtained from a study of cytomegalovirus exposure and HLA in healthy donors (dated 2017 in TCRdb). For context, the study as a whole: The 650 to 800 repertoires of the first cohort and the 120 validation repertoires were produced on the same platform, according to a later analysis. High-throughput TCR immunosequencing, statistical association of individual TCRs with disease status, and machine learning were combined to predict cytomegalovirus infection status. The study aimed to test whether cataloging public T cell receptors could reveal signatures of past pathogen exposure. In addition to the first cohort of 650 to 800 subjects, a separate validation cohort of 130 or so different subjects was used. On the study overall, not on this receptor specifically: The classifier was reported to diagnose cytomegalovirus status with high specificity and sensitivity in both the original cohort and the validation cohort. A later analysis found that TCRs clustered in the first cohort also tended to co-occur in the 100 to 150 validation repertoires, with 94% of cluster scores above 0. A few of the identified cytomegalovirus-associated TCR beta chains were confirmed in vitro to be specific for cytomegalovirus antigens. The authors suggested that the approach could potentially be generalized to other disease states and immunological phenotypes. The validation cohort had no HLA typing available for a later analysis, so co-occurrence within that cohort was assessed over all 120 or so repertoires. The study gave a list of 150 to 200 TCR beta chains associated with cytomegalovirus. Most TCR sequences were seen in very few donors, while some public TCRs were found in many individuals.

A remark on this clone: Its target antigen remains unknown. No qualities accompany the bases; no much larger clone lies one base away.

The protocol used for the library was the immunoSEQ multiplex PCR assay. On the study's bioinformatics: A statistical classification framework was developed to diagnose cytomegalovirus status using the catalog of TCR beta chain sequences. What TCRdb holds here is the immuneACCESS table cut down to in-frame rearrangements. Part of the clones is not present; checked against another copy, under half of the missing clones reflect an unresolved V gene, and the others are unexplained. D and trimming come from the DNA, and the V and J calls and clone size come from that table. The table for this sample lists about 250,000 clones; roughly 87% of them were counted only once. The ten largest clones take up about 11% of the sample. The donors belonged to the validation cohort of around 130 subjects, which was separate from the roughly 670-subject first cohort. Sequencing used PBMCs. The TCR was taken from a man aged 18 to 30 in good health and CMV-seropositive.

The bases read TGTGCCAGCAGCGTAGGGGGACACGTATACGGTTTAGACGAGCAGTACTTC. The encoded protein is CASSVGGHVYGLDEQYF. In this chain, TRBV9 is recombined with TRBJ2-7; the D segment could be TRBD1, given 6 matching bases. The CDR3 sequence holds 17 residues, the cysteine and phenylalanine included. Only the CDR3 part of the read is kept: 51 bases, read in frame from the first base. CDR1 is given as SGDLS and CDR2 as YYNGEE, both from the germline V gene. V lost 0 bases and J lost 5 bases; the stretch between them is 21 bases long.